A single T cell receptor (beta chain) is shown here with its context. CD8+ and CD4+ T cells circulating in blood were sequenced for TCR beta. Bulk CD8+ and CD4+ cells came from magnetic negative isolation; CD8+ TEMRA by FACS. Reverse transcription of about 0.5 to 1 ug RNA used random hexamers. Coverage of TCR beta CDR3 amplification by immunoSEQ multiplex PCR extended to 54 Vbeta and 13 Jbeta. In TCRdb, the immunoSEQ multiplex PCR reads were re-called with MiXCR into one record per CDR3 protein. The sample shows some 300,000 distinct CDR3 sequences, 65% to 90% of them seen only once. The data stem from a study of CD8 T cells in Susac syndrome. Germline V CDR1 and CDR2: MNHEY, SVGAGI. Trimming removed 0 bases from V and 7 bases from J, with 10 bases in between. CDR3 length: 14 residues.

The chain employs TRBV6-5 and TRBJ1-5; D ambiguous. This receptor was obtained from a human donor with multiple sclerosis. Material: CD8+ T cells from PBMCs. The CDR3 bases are TGTGCCAGCAGTTACTCGGAAGATGGACAGCCCCAGCATTTT. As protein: CASSYSEDGQPQHF.